These T cell receptor beta chains were read from a single sample in a study of blood T cells in healthy people across ages. Each CDR3 protein gets one entry after TCRdb re-called the 5' RACE reads with MiXCR. The sample has more than 650,000 distinct CDR3 sequences; 22% are singletons. Material: blood. The receptors shown here come from an older man in good health. CDR3s include the opening cysteine and the closing phenylalanine or tryptophan. The order of the fields is clone size, V gene, J gene, D gene, CDR3 DNA, CDR3 protein. A D gene is named only where the DNA matches it firmly. Rows may omit the clone size; those that give it use once, few, many or a size class.

size: -
V: TRBV12-3/TRBV12-4
J: TRBJ2-3
D: TRBD2
DNA: TGTGCCAGCAGTCCTAGCGGGTTTAAAACAGATACGCAGTATTTT
CDR3: CASSPSGFKTDTQYF

size: -
V: TRBV27
J: TRBJ2-7
D: -
DNA: TGTGCCAGCCGAAACCTCGGGGGCAACTCCTACGAGCAGTACTTC
CDR3: CASRNLGGNSYEQYF

size: -
V: TRBV20-1
J: TRBJ1-1
D: -
DNA: TGCAGTGCTAGAGATCATCGACAGACTGAAGCTTTCTTT
CDR3: CSARDHRQTEAFF

size: many
V: TRBV5-1
J: TRBJ2-1
D: -
DNA: TGCGCCAGCAGCTTGGGGAACCTAGGAGAGCAGTTCTTC
CDR3: CASSLGNLGEQFF

size: many
V: TRBV7-2
J: TRBJ2-4
D: -
DNA: TGTGCCAGCAGCCAAGACCGGCGCCTGGCCAAAAACATTCAGTACTTC
CDR3: CASSQDRRLAKNIQYF

size: -
V: TRBV12-3/TRBV12-4
J: TRBJ1-2
D: TRBD1
DNA: TGTGCCAGCAGTTTAAGGAGGGGGCAGGTCTATGGCTACACCTTC
CDR3: CASSLRRGQVYGYTF

size: -
V: TRBV3-1
J: TRBJ2-4
D: -
DNA: TGTGCCAGCAGCCAAAGGAGGGGGAGGGGCTGGACGTATGAAAACATTCAGTACTTC
CDR3: CASSQRRGRGWTYENIQYF

size: -
V: TRBV3-1
J: TRBJ1-2
D: TRBD1
DNA: TGTGCCAGCAGCCAAGTCAGGACAGGGGAGAATGGCTACACCTTC
CDR3: CASSQVRTGENGYTF

size: few
V: TRBV5-6
J: TRBJ2-1
D: TRBD2
DNA: TGTGCCAGCAGAGGTAGCGGGAGTACGAATGAGCAGTTCTTC
CDR3: CASRGSGSTNEQFF

size: few
V: TRBV21-1
J: TRBJ2-1
D: -
DNA: TGTGCCAGGGCTCCGAGGACTCGAGGGACAGGGCCGTTCTTC
CDR3: CARAPRTRGTGPFF

size: few
V: TRBV29-1
J: TRBJ1-2
D: TRBD1
DNA: TGCAGCGTTAAAACGACAGGGAATGGCGGCTACACCTTC
CDR3: CSVKTTGNGGYTF

size: few
V: TRBV10-3
J: TRBJ1-5
D: -
DNA: TGTGCCATCAGGTTCGGTTTCAGTCAGCCCCAGCATTTT
CDR3: CAIRFGFSQPQHF

size: once
V: TRBV10-3
J: TRBJ2-1
D: -
DNA: TGTGCCATCGGGGGAGTGAATGAGCAGTTCTTC
CDR3: CAIGGVNEQFF

size: -
V: TRBV25-1
J: TRBJ2-5
D: -
DNA: TGTGCCAGCAGTCCCCTTGACAGGTCCGAGGCCCAGTACTTC
CDR3: CASSPLDRSEAQYF

size: -
V: TRBV7-9
J: TRBJ1-5
D: -
DNA: TGTGCCAGCAGCTTAGGAGGTAGCAAACAGCCCCAGCATTTT
CDR3: CASSLGGSKQPQHF

size: -
V: TRBV20-1
J: TRBJ1-2
D: -
DNA: TGCAGTGCTGGGTGGGGTGGCTACACCTTC
CDR3: CSAGWGGYTF

size: -
V: TRBV4-1
J: TRBJ2-1
D: -
DNA: TGCGCCAGCACAGCCAAGGGGGACAGGTATTGGGGAGGGGCTAACAATGAGCAGTTCTTC
CDR3: CASTAKGDRYWGGANNEQFF

size: few
V: TRBV14
J: TRBJ2-1
D: -
DNA: TGTGCCAGCAGCCCACACCCCATCGGACTCTCCTACAATGAGCAGTTCTTC
CDR3: CASSPHPIGLSYNEQFF

size: few
V: TRBV4-3
J: TRBJ2-2
D: -
DNA: TGCGCCAGCAGCCAAGGGGGAAGCACCGGGGAGCTGTTTTTT
CDR3: CASSQGGSTGELFF

size: few
V: TRBV9
J: TRBJ2-7
D: -
DNA: TGTGCCAGCAGCGTAGGGGTCAACGAGCAGTACTTC
CDR3: CASSVGVNEQYF